The rows below give T cell receptor beta chains drawn from one sample of a study of T cell repertoires in cytomegalovirus infection. In TCRdb, the reads were re-called with MiXCR into one record per CDR3 protein. The table lists some 900,000 distinct CDR3 sequences, about 31% of them singletons. These receptors have no identified antigens. The source was cultured CD8+ T cells from PBMCs, collected from culture after CMV antigen stimulation. These receptor sequences come from a human donor in good health (CMV status not recorded). Some clones in this sample may be carry-over from other donors' samples. Both conserved end residues are part of each CDR3. D genes are given only for firm matches. Only part of the rows carry a size: once, few, many, or a class if the clone is expanded.

few	TRBJ2-1	TRBV20-1	TRBD1	CSAWDRAYNEQFF	TGCAGTGCTTGGGACAGGGCCTACAATGAGCAGTTCTTC
-	TRBJ1-1	TRBV6-2/TRBV6-3	-	CASSYDPSDRLNTEAFF	TGTGCCAGCAGTTACGACCCCTCAGACAGGCTGAACACTGAAGCTTTCTTT
few	TRBJ2-7	TRBV6-2/TRBV6-3	TRBD2	CASSYSRTSGYEQYF	TGTGCCAGCAGTTACAGTAGGACTAGCGGCTACGAGCAGTACTTC
-	TRBJ1-1	TRBV2	-	CASRKDSGNPFVAFF	TGTGCCAGCAGAAAGGACAGTGGGAACCCCTTTGTAGCTTTCTTT
few	TRBJ1-4	TRBV7-9	-	CASSASIGGGGEKLFF	TGTGCCAGCAGCGCCTCCATAGGGGGGGGAGGTGAAAAACTGTTTTTT
-	TRBJ1-5	TRBV27	-	CASSLYPYSNQPQHF	TGTGCCAGCAGTTTATACCCTTATAGCAATCAGCCCCAGCATTTT
-	TRBJ2-1	TRBV7-9	TRBD2	CASSFPQRGSFNEQFF	TGTGCCAGCAGCTTCCCTCAGCGGGGGAGCTTCAATGAGCAGTTCTTC
-	TRBJ2-2	TRBV19	-	CASSRGDSRPGELFF	TGTGCCAGTAGTCGGGGGGACAGCAGACCCGGGGAGCTGTTTTTT
once	TRBJ2-5	TRBV27	TRBD1	CASRTGMEETQYF	TGTGCCAGCCGGACAGGAATGGAAGAGACCCAGTACTTC
few	TRBJ2-1	TRBV20-1	-	CSAITYSSYNEQFF	TGCAGTGCTATTACATACAGCTCCTACAATGAGCAGTTCTTC
-	TRBJ2-5	TRBV10-3	TRBD2	CAISDLAGGKQETQYF	TGTGCCATCAGTGATCTGGCGGGGGGCAAACAAGAGACCCAGTACTTC
few	TRBJ2-2	TRBV27	TRBD1	CASSLDRGRLTGELFF	TGTGCCAGCAGTTTAGACAGGGGCCGCCTGACCGGGGAGCTGTTTTTT
-	TRBJ2-2	TRBV6-5	-	CASTGAGGELFF	TGTGCCAGCACGGGGGCTGGCGGGGAGCTGTTTTTT
-	TRBJ1-1	TRBV18	-	CASSPWTDGGTEAFF	TGTGCCAGCTCACCCTGGACAGACGGCGGCACTGAAGCTTTCTTT
many	TRBJ2-3	TRBV12-3/TRBV12-4	-	CASSWMGSTDTQYF	TGTGCCAGCAGTTGGATGGGTAGCACAGATACGCAGTATTTT
-	TRBJ2-3	TRBV12-3/TRBV12-4	-	CASLPEGTLFYTQYF	TGTGCCAGCCTCCCAGAGGGGACGCTTTTCTATACGCAGTATTTT
few	TRBJ1-5	TRBV6-2/TRBV6-3	-	CASRAGQSNQPQHF	TGTGCCAGCAGGGCTGGGCAGTCCAATCAGCCCCAGCATTTT
-	TRBJ2-2	TRBV6-5	TRBD2	CASSLPGLARDGELFF	TGTGCCAGCAGTCTACCCGGACTAGCGCGTGACGGGGAGCTGTTTTTT
many	TRBJ2-7	TRBV7-8	-	CASSVGKTYEQYF	TGTGCCAGCAGCGTAGGGAAAACCTACGAGCAGTACTTC
few	TRBJ2-5	TRBV7-9	-	CASSLGPRIGETQYF	TGTGCCAGCAGCTTAGGTCCGCGAATAGGAGAGACCCAGTACTTC
few	TRBJ2-1	TRBV6-2/TRBV6-3	TRBD1	CASSYRETDRGRSYNEQFF	TGTGCCAGCAGTTACCGGGAAACGGACAGGGGGCGTTCCTACAATGAGCAGTTCTTC
few	TRBJ2-3	TRBV7-9	-	CASSFHLSEGGSSTDTQYF	TGTGCCAGCAGCTTTCACTTATCCGAGGGGGGAAGTAGCACAGATACGCAGTATTTT
few	TRBJ1-1	TRBV19	-	CATGRMNTEAFF	TGTGCCACAGGACGGATGAACACTGAAGCTTTCTTT
-	TRBJ1-2	TRBV19	TRBD1	CASSLDGTEIKGYTF	TGTGCCAGTAGTCTCGACGGGACAGAGATTAAGGGCTACACCTTC
-	TRBJ1-3	TRBV5-6	-	CASSLGDPEWRSGNTIYF	TGTGCCAGCAGCTTGGGGGACCCTGAATGGCGCTCTGGAAACACCATATATTTT
few	TRBJ2-1	TRBV12-5	-	CASAGLGGEQFF	TGTGCTAGTGCCGGCCTGGGGGGTGAGCAGTTCTTC
few	TRBJ2-1	TRBV19	-	CASSISNEQFF	TGTGCCAGTAGTATAAGCAATGAGCAGTTCTTC
-	TRBJ2-7	TRBV7-2	-	CANSLGATYEQYF	TGTGCCAACAGCTTAGGAGCAACCTACGAGCAGTACTTC
few	TRBJ2-3	TRBV7-8	-	CASSLGKYSTDTQYF	TGTGCCAGCAGCTTAGGAAAGTATTCCACAGATACGCAGTATTTT
-	TRBJ1-1	TRBV10-3	-	CAIGGVNTEAFF	TGTGCCATCGGTGGGGTAAACACTGAAGCTTTCTTT
-	TRBJ1-5	TRBV7-9	TRBD1	CASSLGQGMVNQPQHF	TGTGCCAGCAGCCTGGGACAGGGAATGGTCAATCAGCCCCAGCATTTT
-	TRBJ2-7	TRBV14	TRBD2	CASSQEQGRAYEQYF	TGTGCCAGCAGCCAAGAGCAAGGGAGGGCGTACGAGCAGTACTTC
-	TRBJ1-1	TRBV5-1	TRBD1	CANSLHRRGVFAEAFF	TGCGCCAACAGCTTGCATCGCAGGGGGGTATTTGCTGAAGCTTTCTTT
few	TRBJ2-1	TRBV2	-	CASSEGDLYNEQFF	TGTGCGAGCAGCGAGGGGGACCTATACAATGAGCAGTTCTTC
-	TRBJ2-1	TRBV7-6	-	CASSSRLLNEQFF	TGTGCCAGCAGCTCCCGACTGCTGAATGAGCAGTTCTTC
few	TRBJ2-1	TRBV19	-	CASHDPSQHNEQFF	TGTGCCAGCCATGACCCATCGCAACACAATGAGCAGTTCTTC
few	TRBJ2-1	TRBV6-5	TRBD2	CASRTGGSAYNEQFF	TGTGCCAGCAGAACCGGGGGGAGTGCCTACAATGAGCAGTTCTTC
-	TRBJ2-5	TRBV15	-	CATSRGGYQETQYF	TGTGCCACCAGCAGAGGGGGCTACCAAGAGACCCAGTACTTC
many	TRBJ2-1	TRBV6-2/TRBV6-3	-	CASNQAGQGSNEQFF	TGTGCCAGCAATCAAGCGGGCCAGGGTAGCAATGAGCAGTTCTTC
-	TRBJ1-5	TRBV20-1	TRBD1	CSVKDRVGLNQPQHF	TGCAGTGTTAAGGACAGGGTAGGGCTCAATCAGCCCCAGCATTTT